Each of the 5 T cell receptor beta chains below was sequenced from the same sample in a study of cytomegalovirus exposure and HLA in healthy donors. The primer mix had 60 Vbeta and 13 Jbeta primers. This table comes from immunoSEQ multiplex PCR, and its TCRdb copy is limited to in-frame clones, with some not included. This sample's table has about 170,000 clones. Sequencing was done on a sample of PBMCs. All receptors derive from a woman under 30 in good health and CMV-seropositive.

The chain has TRBV6-6 and TRBJ1-2; 9 nucleotides agree with TRBD1. Germline trimming cut 6 bases from V and 5 bases from J; bases unmatched to any gene: 7. The CDR3 totals 14 residues. Germline V gives CDR1 MNHNY, CDR2 SVGAGI (reference sequence). The CDR3 sequence: CASRPGQGVYGYTF. The CDR3, as DNA: TGTGCCAGCAGACCGGGACAGGGTGTGTATGGCTACACCTTC.

This rearrangement joins TRBV5-1 to TRBJ1-6, with 9 bases lining up with TRBD1. The CDR3 loop spans 14 amino acids. Trimming took 0 bases from V and 12 from J; bases not matched to a gene: 4. Per the germline V gene, CDR1 is SGHRS and CDR2 is YFSETQ. The CDR3 reads CASSLGQGEEPLHF. The CDR3 DNA is TGCGCCAGCAGCTTGGGACAGGGGGAGGAACCCCTCCACTTT.

The rearrangement uses TRBV11-3 and TRBJ2-2, with TRBD2 matching 7 bases. Germline V gives CDR1 SGHNT, CDR2 YENEEA. V gave up 5 bases and J gave up 4 bases; unmatched junction bases: 10. The CDR3 has 16 residues. The CDR3 sequence: CASSVPGGVSTGELFF. Here the CDR3 DNA reads TGTGCCAGCAGCGTACCGGGGGGAGTGAGCACCGGGGAGCTGTTTTTT.

This sequence joins TRBV6-1 and TRBJ2-3; 8 positions match TRBD2. V dropped 1 base and J dropped 4; count of bases not matched to a gene: 4. Germline V lookup: CDR1 MNHNS, CDR2 SASEGT. The CDR3 is 15 amino acids. The DNA for the CDR3 is TGTGCCAGCAGTGAAGGTCTAGCGGGTCCAGATACGCAGTATTTT. Its translation: CASSEGLAGPDTQYF.

The chain has TRBV5-1 and TRBJ2-3, with 8 bases that match TRBD1. The V gene's germline CDR1 is SGHRS and CDR2 YFSETQ. The length of the CDR3 is 14 residues. J lost 3 bases, V lost 4 bases, and 4 bases had no gene match. The CDR3 spells CASSPGQETDTQYF. DNA for the CDR3: TGCGCCAGCAGCCCGGGACAGGAGACAGATACGCAGTATTTT.